This is a list of T cell receptor beta chains from one sample in a study of response to subunit inactivated influenza vaccine. MiXCR, run by TCRdb on the RT-PCR reads, gives a single entry per CDR3 protein. The top ten clones hold about 10% of a sample with hundreds of thousands of distinct CDR3 sequences, 11% of them seen once. This sample was shared with a second study, whose subject was T cells expressing NK-cell markers.

This material consisted of PBMCs from blood, taken on the day of vaccination. The receptor set was obtained from a man aged 45 to 65 who received an inactivated influenza vaccine. CDR3s include the opening cysteine and the closing phenylalanine or tryptophan.

V: TRBV10-3
CDR3: CAISDNRGSEKLFF

V: TRBV4-3
CDR3: CASSQDLSAGVGTYEQYF

V: TRBV12-3/TRBV12-4
CDR3: CASSQHPLPGETQYF

V: TRBV7-2
CDR3: CASSPWVSGANVLTF

V: TRBV10-3
CDR3: CAIKSGTGIYNEQFF

V: TRBV10-3
CDR3: CAISEGIAGGPQFF

V: TRBV11-2
CDR3: CASSLVGTDYGYTF

V: TRBV6-5
CDR3: CASSYRLPTDTQYF

V: TRBV5-1
CDR3: CASSLKTRGSTDTQYF

V: TRBV12-3/TRBV12-4
CDR3: CASSLLGIWGQGHNEQFF